The next 12 T cell receptor beta chains were all read from a single sample in a study of blood T cell repertoires in COVID-19. Assay used: immunoSEQ multiplex PCR; TCRdb lists only in-frame clones, some missing. The sample yields roughly 120,000 clones, approximately 90% seen once. Sequenced: peripheral blood. These receptors all stem from a human donor in a cohort sampled during active COVID-19.

This sequence joins TRBV5-4 and TRBJ2-7; D not certain. V was shortened by 3 bases and J by 3 bases, with 10 bases between the two germline ends. Germline CDR1 is SGHNT and CDR2 is YYREEE (reference sequence). The CDR3 spans 13 residues. In DNA, the CDR3 is TGTGCCAGCAGCTCAGACTCTTACTACGAGCAGTACTTC. Translation: CASSSDSYYEQYF.

This chain joins TRBV18 and TRBJ2-3, with 7 bases lining up with TRBD1. CDR1 and CDR2 from the germline V gene are KGHSH and LQKENI. CDR3 size: 13 residues. The ends lost 0 bases at V and 7 bases at J; junction bases unmatched: 1. This CDR3 is CASSPPTGHTQYF. DNA of the CDR3: TGTGCCAGCTCACCACCGACAGGGCATACGCAGTATTTT.

The chain uses TRBV11-3 and TRBJ2-5; TRBD2 agrees at 7 bases. Per germline, CDR1 SGHNT and CDR2 YENEEA. CDR3 length: 15 residues. The V and J ends lost 2 bases and 2 bases, in that order; junction bases with no gene match: 5. The CDR3 reads CASSLYSGRQETQYF. CDR3 nucleotide sequence: TGTGCCAGCAGCTTATACTCCGGGAGGCAAGAGACCCAGTACTTC.

The V and J genes are TRBV9 and TRBJ2-3; 7 nucleotides match TRBD2. Germline CDR1 is SGDLS and CDR2 is YYNGEE. This CDR3 spans 16 amino acids. The J segment lost 0 bases and the V segment lost 1 base, leaving 5 bases of the junction unmatched. CDR3 in amino acids: CASSVLAALSTDTQYF. The CDR3 bases are TGTGCCAGCAGCGTACTAGCGGCCCTAAGCACAGATACGCAGTATTTT.

J is TRBJ1-2 and V is TRBV5-6, with D possibly being TRBD1 (5 bases). From germline, CDR1 is SGHDT and CDR2 YYEEEE. The V gene lost 0 bases and the J gene lost 8 bases, with 11 bases spanning the gap. The CDR3 spans 13 residues. The CDR3 here is CASSLGRGEGYTF. CDR3 DNA sequence: TGTGCCAGCAGCTTGGGGAGGGGCGAAGGCTACACCTTC. The variable domain in full, completed from reference TRBV5-6 and TRBJ1-2, reads DAGVTQSPTHLIKTRGQQVTLRCSPKSGHDTVSWYQQALGQGPQFIFQYYEEEERQRGNFPDRFSGHQFPNYSSELNVNALLLGDSALYLCASSLGRGEGYTFGSGTRLTVV.

The chain links TRBV7-2 to TRBJ2-1, with 10 bases lining up with TRBD2. The CDR3 sequence is 16 residues long. Germline values: CDR1 SGHTA, CDR2 FQGNSA. V lost 5 bases and J lost 4; bases outside the gene matches: 8. CDR3 protein: CASSPMGGLAYNEQFF. The CDR3 bases are TGTGCCAGCAGCCCAATGGGGGGACTAGCGTACAATGAGCAGTTCTTC.

This chain joins TRBV11-2 and TRBJ1-2, with 9 positions matching TRBD1. Looked up from germline, CDR1 is SGHAT and CDR2 is FQNNGV. Unmatched junction bases numbered 2, after V lost 3 bases and J lost 6 bases. The CDR3 consists of 13 residues. The DNA of the CDR3 is TGTGCCAGCAGCTTCAACAGGGGGCATGGCTACACCTTC. Amino acids: CASSFNRGHGYTF.

The CDR3 region has the DNA TGTGCCAGCAGTGATCTAGGACTAGGATACAATGAGCAGTTCTTC. It codes for CASSDLGLGYNEQFF. The rearrangement uses TRBV2 and TRBJ2-1; TRBD2 matches 7 bases. Germline V gene lookup returns CDR1 SNHLY and CDR2 FYNNEI. V shed 3 bases and J 4 bases; nucleotides not matched to a gene: 6. The CDR3 is made up of 15 amino acids.

The chain joins TRBV19 to TRBJ2-3; no definite D call. V lost 1 base and J lost 10, with 6 bases in between. CDR1 LNHDA and CDR2 SQIVND come from the germline V gene (reference sequence). The CDR3 runs to 11 residues. This CDR3 reads CASSIGSAQYF. In DNA, the CDR3 is TGTGCCAGTAGTATAGGGAGTGCGCAGTATTTT. The entire variable domain, with the rest obtained from reference TRBV19 and TRBJ2-3, is as follows: DGGITQSPKYLFRKEGQNVTLSCEQNLNHDAMYWYRQDPGQGLRLIYYSQIVNDFQKGDIAEGYSVSREKKESFPLTVTSAQKNPTAFYLCASSIGSAQYFGPGTRLTVL.

V is TRBV6-1 and J is TRBJ2-7, with TRBD1 matching over 7 bases. The V segment lost 2 bases and the J segment 2 bases; nucleotides outside the gene matches: 3. Germline CDR1 is MNHNS and CDR2 is SASEGT. The CDR3 is 14 residues long. In nucleotides, the CDR3 is TGTGCCAGCAGTGAACAACAGGGGCCCTACGAGCAGTACTTC. Its translation is CASSEQQGPYEQYF.

The chain is built from TRBV7-2 and TRBJ2-3, with TRBD2 matching over 11 bases. V lost 4 bases, J lost 10 bases, and 10 bases stayed unmatched. This CDR3 region has 15 residues. Germline CDR1 and CDR2: SGHTA and FQGNSA. This chain's CDR3 is CASSSLLAGGEPQYF. DNA of the CDR3: TGTGCCAGCAGCTCCCTGCTAGCGGGAGGAGAACCGCAGTATTTT.

The J gene is TRBJ1-1, the V gene TRBV18; no clear D gene. V lost 3 bases to trimming and J lost 4 bases, with 9 bases between them. This CDR3 region has 13 residues. CDR1 is KGHSH, CDR2 LQKENI, per germline. The CDR3 loop reads CASSPRGGTEAFF. DNA for the CDR3: TGTGCCAGCTCACCCCGAGGAGGCACTGAAGCTTTCTTT.